Presented here are 22 T cell receptor beta chains from one specimen sequenced in a study of cytomegalovirus exposure and HLA in healthy donors. The repertoire was sequenced with immunoSEQ multiplex PCR; TCRdb's copy has only in-frame clones and lacks some. Of hundreds of thousands of clones listed, around 89% were seen once; the top ten hold approximately 0.88%. Material for sequencing was PBMCs. These receptors came from a woman aged 18 to 35 in good health and CMV-seronegative.

The chain has TRBV19 and TRBJ2-6, with 7 bases that match TRBD1. V shed 7 bases, J shed 2 bases, and the junction held 2 bases outside the gene matches. Germline V gene data show CDR1 as LNHDA and CDR2 as SQIVND (reference sequence). This CDR3 is built from 14 residues. CDR3 amino acids: CASKGGAGANVLTF. The CDR3 nucleotides read TGTGCCAGTAAAGGGGGCGCTGGGGCCAACGTCCTGACTTTC.

This chain links TRBV2 with TRBJ2-3; D not certain. Germline CDR1 is SNHLY and CDR2 is FYNNEI. This CDR3 has 16 amino acids. The V end lost 9 bases, the J end lost 1 base, and 20 bases lay between the germline ends. The CDR3 sequence: CASLRGALSGTDTQYF. In nucleotides, the CDR3 is TGTGCCAGTCTAAGAGGAGCCCTCTCCGGCACAGATACGCAGTATTTT.

This clone was detected only once. The chain employs TRBV6-1 and TRBJ1-5, with D possibly TRBD1 on 5 matching bases. CDR1 MNHNS and CDR2 SASEGT come from the germline V gene. V was clipped by 3 bases and J by 6 bases, with 15 bases between them. This CDR3 has 15 amino acids. The CDR3 DNA is TGTGCCAGCAGTGACGTTCGGGGGAACGGTCAGCCCCAGCATTTT. This sequence encodes CASSDVRGNGQPQHF.

The chain links TRBV6-6 to TRBJ2-1; 8 nucleotides align to TRBD2. J was trimmed by 6 bases and V by 5 bases; bases with no gene match: 3. Germline lookup yields CDR1 MNHNY and CDR2 SVGAGI (reference sequence). The CDR3 consists of 13 residues. The CDR3: CASSPRGGNEQFF. CDR3 coding DNA: TGTGCCAGCAGTCCACGGGGGGGCAATGAGCAGTTCTTC.

The CDR3 DNA reads as TGTGCCAGTAGTCCAGGACAGGGAGGGGAGCTGTTTTTT. It translates to CASSPGQGGELFF. The genes are TRBV19 and TRBJ2-2, with 8 bases lining up with TRBD1. V was clipped by 5 bases and J by 8 bases; unmatched bases: 4. The CDR3 is 13 residues long. CDR1 and CDR2 (germline): LNHDA, SQIVND (reference sequence).

The J gene is TRBJ2-4, the V gene TRBV7-8; 12 nucleotides agree with TRBD2. The trim removed 1 base at V and 0 bases at J, leaving 4 bases unmatched. The CDR3 extends over 18 amino acids. The germline V gene encodes CDR1 SGHVS and CDR2 FQNEAQ. The CDR3: CASSLGLAGGLAKNIQYF. The CDR3 nucleotides read TGTGCCAGCAGCTTAGGTCTAGCGGGAGGGCTAGCCAAAAACATTCAGTACTTC.

V and J are TRBV5-4 and TRBJ1-1; TRBD1 aligns across 7 bases. With 4 bases clipped from V and 0 bases from J, the junction kept 6 bases outside the gene matches. In germline, CDR1 is SGHNT, CDR2 YYREEE (reference sequence). The CDR3 is made up of 15 amino acids. The CDR3 bases are TGTGCCAGCAGCCCATACAGGGGAATGAACACTGAAGCTTTCTTT. This codes for CASSPYRGMNTEAFF.

V gene TRBV10-2 combines with J gene TRBJ1-5; D gene unclear. CDR1 and CDR2 (germline): WSHSY, SAAADI. Trimming left V 6 bases short and J 7 bases short, with 10 bases between. This CDR3 contains 12 residues. The CDR3 DNA reads TGCGCCAGCAGGTCACGGGGACAGCCCCAGCATTTT. Amino acid sequence: CASRSRGQPQHF.

The V and J genes are TRBV6-5 and TRBJ1-2; 11 bases are a match to TRBD1. The germline gives CDR1 MNHEY, CDR2 SVGAGI. This CDR3 region has 14 residues. V was pared by 2 bases and J by 4 bases, with 0 bases of the junction left unmatched. The DNA of the CDR3 is TGTGCCAGCAGTTACGGGACAGGGGGCTATGGCTACACCTTC. It codes for CASSYGTGGYGYTF.

In the case of this clone: This sample also contains other DNA sequences that code for the same CDR3. This rearrangement joins TRBV27 to TRBJ2-5; D is ambiguous. The V and J ends lost 4 bases and 5 bases respectively, with 5 bases between them. The CDR3 consists of 11 residues. In germline, CDR1 is MNHEY, CDR2 SMNVEV (reference sequence). The CDR3 bases are TGTGCCAGCAGTTCAGGCGAGACCCAGTACTTC. As protein: CASSSGETQYF.

The rearrangement uses TRBV29-1 and TRBJ2-5; possibly TRBD2 for D (5 bases). V lost 3 bases to trimming and J lost 5 bases, with 7 bases between them. CDR3 size: 11 residues. The germline V gene encodes CDR1 SQVTM and CDR2 ANQGSEA. The CDR3 DNA reads as TGCAGCGTTGACTCGGGGGAGACCCAGTACTTC. Translation: CSVDSGETQYF. Complete variable domain (other parts from reference TRBV29-1 and TRBJ2-5): SAVISQKPSRDICQRGTSLTIQCQVDSQVTMMFWYRQQPGQSLTLIATANQGSEATYESGFVIDKFPISRPNLTFSTLTVSNMSPEDSSIYLCSVDSGETQYFGPGTRLLVL.

CDR3 DNA sequence: TGTGCCAGCAGCGTAGCGGCGGGAGCCGGGGGTGAGCAGTTCTTC. Its translation: CASSVAAGAGGEQFF. The chain is built from TRBV9 and TRBJ2-1; 7 bases line up with TRBD2. The germline V gene encodes CDR1 SGDLS and CDR2 YYNGEE. V was pared by 0 bases and J by 9 bases, with 9 bases of the junction left unmatched. CDR3 length equals 15 residues.

The V call is TRBV4-1, the J call TRBJ1-4; 8 positions match TRBD1. Germline assignment: CDR1 MGHRA and CDR2 YSYEKL. Trimming removed 5 bases from V and 0 bases from J; junction bases left unmatched: 8. CDR3 length: 17 residues. This CDR3 reads CASSDRGLAATNEKLFF. The CDR3 nucleotides read TGCGCCAGCAGCGACAGGGGTTTGGCAGCAACTAATGAAAAACTGTTTTTT.

The chain has TRBV7-2 and TRBJ2-5; TRBD2 matches 12 bases. The V gene end was trimmed by 0 bases and the J gene end by 1 base; junction bases not matched to a gene: 6. The CDR3 is 18 amino acids. Looked up from germline, CDR1 is SGHTA and CDR2 is FQGNSA. In nucleotides, the CDR3 is TGTGCCAGCAGCTTAGCCGGGTCGACTAGCGGGAGCCAAGAGACCCAGTACTTC. This sequence encodes CASSLAGSTSGSQETQYF. The full variable domain, with the rest looked up from reference TRBV7-2 and TRBJ2-5, is GAGVSQSPSNKVTEKGKDVELRCDPISGHTALYWYRQSLGQGLEFLIYFQGNSAPDKSGLPSDRFSAERTGGSVSTLTIQRTQQEDSAVYLCASSLAGSTSGSQETQYFGPGTRLLVL.

This clone was seen a handful of times. The chain uses TRBV15 and TRBJ2-7; TRBD2 aligns across 7 bases. Germline values: CDR1 LNHNV, CDR2 YYDKDF (reference sequence). The CDR3 length is 13 residues. V dropped 5 bases and J dropped 3; count of bases not matched to a gene: 4. This chain's CDR3 is CATSPPGGYEQYF. In DNA, the CDR3 is TGTGCCACCAGCCCACCGGGGGGCTACGAGCAGTACTTC.

The rearrangement links TRBV23-1 to TRBJ1-5, with 8 bases aligning to TRBD1. TRBV23-1 is filed as an ORF, its function uncertain. J gave up 0 bases and V 7 bases, and 14 bases lay outside the gene matches. The length of the CDR3 is 18 residues. The CDR3 DNA reads TGCGCCAGCAAGGTATCCTCAACAGGGGGGATTAGCAATCAGCCCCAGCATTTT. Its protein is CASKVSSTGGISNQPQHF.

Comments on this clone: The same CDR3 also results from other DNA sequences found in this sample. This sequence joins TRBV9 and TRBJ2-2; tentatively, D is TRBD1 (5 bases). CDR1 and CDR2 (germline): SGDLS, YYNGEE. This CDR3 contains 13 residues. V was trimmed by 0 bases and J by 5 bases, leaving 5 bases between them. The CDR3 protein is CASSVAGTGELFF. CDR3 sequence (DNA): TGTGCCAGCAGCGTAGCAGGGACCGGGGAGCTGTTTTTT.

The DNA of the CDR3 is TGTGCCAGCAGGGGGGACAGCCTCACTGAAGCTTTCTTT. It translates to CASRGDSLTEAFF. The V gene is TRBV2, the J gene TRBJ1-1; 7 bases are shared with TRBD1. The germline CDR1 and CDR2 sequences are SNHLY and FYNNEI. The CDR3 extends over 13 amino acids. V lost 6 bases, J lost 4 bases, and 5 bases stayed unmatched.

This sequence joins TRBV28 and TRBJ2-3; weak D call: TRBD2 (6 bases). Trimming pared 2 bases from V and 4 bases from J, leaving 10 bases between. This CDR3 has 14 residues. CDR1 is MDHEN and CDR2 is SYDVKM in the germline V gene. The CDR3 DNA reads TGTGCCAGCAGTTTAGCGTCTAGCGCAGATACGCAGTATTTT. It is translated as CASSLASSADTQYF.

V is TRBV25-1 and J is TRBJ2-4; a possible D gene is TRBD1 (6 bases). The V gene's germline CDR1 is MGHDK and CDR2 SYGVNS. The CDR3 is made up of 15 amino acids. Between the trimmed V and J ends, which lost 1 base and 8 bases, there was a span of 15 bases. CDR3 coding DNA: TGTGCCAGCAGTGAATCGAGACAGGTGGGGCACATTCAGTACTTC. It encodes CASSESRQVGHIQYF.

This clone was picked up one time. The V call is TRBV28, the J call TRBJ1-5; tentatively, D is TRBD1 (5 bases). Trimming pared 3 bases from V and 6 bases from J, leaving 12 bases between. The CDR3 consists of 14 residues. The germline V gene encodes CDR1 MDHEN and CDR2 SYDVKM. The CDR3, as DNA: TGTGCCAGCAGTTTCGGTGGGGCCGGTCAGCCCCAGCATTTT. The encoded protein is CASSFGGAGQPQHF.

This chain uses TRBV25-1 with TRBJ2-1; D unresolved. The V gene lost 4 bases and the J gene lost 0 bases, with 4 bases spanning the gap. Germline V gene data show CDR1 as MGHDK and CDR2 as SYGVNS. This CDR3 is built from 13 residues. In nucleotides, the CDR3 is TGTGCCAGCAGTGGGAGCTCCTACAATGAGCAGTTCTTC. It translates to CASSGSSYNEQFF.